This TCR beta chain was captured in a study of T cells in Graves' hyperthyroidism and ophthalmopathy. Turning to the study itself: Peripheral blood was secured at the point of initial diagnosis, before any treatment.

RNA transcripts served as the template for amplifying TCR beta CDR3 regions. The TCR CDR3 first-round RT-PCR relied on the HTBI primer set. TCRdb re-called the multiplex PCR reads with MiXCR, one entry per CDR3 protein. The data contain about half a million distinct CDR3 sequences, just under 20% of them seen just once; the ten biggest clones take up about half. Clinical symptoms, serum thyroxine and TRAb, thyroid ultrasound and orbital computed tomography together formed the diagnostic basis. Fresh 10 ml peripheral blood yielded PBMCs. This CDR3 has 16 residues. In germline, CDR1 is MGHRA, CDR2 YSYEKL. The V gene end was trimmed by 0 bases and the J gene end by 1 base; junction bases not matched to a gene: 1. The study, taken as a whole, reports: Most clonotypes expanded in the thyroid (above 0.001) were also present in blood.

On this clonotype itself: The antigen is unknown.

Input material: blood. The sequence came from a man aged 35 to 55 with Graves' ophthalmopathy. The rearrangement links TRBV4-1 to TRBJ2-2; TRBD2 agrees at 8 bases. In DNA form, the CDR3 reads TGCGCCAGCAGCCAAGAAAGCGGGGGGAACACCGGGGAGCTGTTTTTT. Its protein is CASSQESGGNTGELFF.